This is a list of T cell receptor beta chains from one sample in a study of T cell clones after liver transplantation. TCRdb's copy holds only in-frame clones and misses some; the assay was immunoSEQ multiplex PCR. Of tens of thousands of clones in the sample, roughly 83% are singletons; the top ten hold over 6.5%. The sample in question was CD4+ T cells from blood, obtained before liver transplant. These TCRs come from a human donor who received a liver transplant. CDR3s include the opening cysteine and the closing phenylalanine or tryptophan. The order of the fields is V gene, J gene, CDR3 protein.

v_gene: TRBV11-2
j_gene: TRBJ2-7
CDR3aa: CASSLIRSYEQYF

v_gene: TRBV5-1
j_gene: TRBJ2-7
CDR3aa: CASSLVWSGSTPTRGYEQYF

v_gene: TRBV6-1
j_gene: TRBJ2-7
CDR3aa: CASSERPHYEQYF

v_gene: TRBV4-3
j_gene: TRBJ2-7
CDR3aa: CASSHATDEQYF

v_gene: TRBV21-1
j_gene: TRBJ1-4
CDR3aa: CASSKRRTADYATNEKLFF

v_gene: TRBV7-2
j_gene: TRBJ2-4
CDR3aa: CASSLGTSVIAKNIQYF

v_gene: TRBV5-5
j_gene: TRBJ2-7
CDR3aa: CASSFFQDEQYF

v_gene: TRBV9
j_gene: TRBJ2-3
CDR3aa: CASSADPGTGFTQYF

v_gene: TRBV7-9
j_gene: TRBJ2-1
CDR3aa: CASSLARGSVNEQFF

v_gene: TRBV18
j_gene: TRBJ2-1
CDR3aa: CASSSGVNNEQFF

v_gene: TRBV4-3
j_gene: TRBJ2-3
CDR3aa: CASSQDRGAQYF

v_gene: TRBV5-8
j_gene: TRBJ2-1
CDR3aa: CASSSQDEQFF

v_gene: TRBV13
j_gene: TRBJ1-1
CDR3aa: CASSYKGFGTEAFF

v_gene: TRBV6-5
j_gene: TRBJ2-3
CDR3aa: CASSYMAGAVTDTQYF

v_gene: TRBV21-1
j_gene: TRBJ2-2
CDR3aa: CASRPTGGRGRTGELFF

v_gene: TRBV5-8
j_gene: TRBJ2-1
CDR3aa: CASSLAGTGDEQFF

v_gene: TRBV27
j_gene: TRBJ2-1
CDR3aa: CASREVSSYNEQFF

v_gene: TRBV19
j_gene: TRBJ2-3
CDR3aa: CASSTRTDTQYF

v_gene: TRBV11-2
j_gene: TRBJ2-6
CDR3aa: CASRPGPYYSGANVLTF

v_gene: TRBV28
j_gene: TRBJ2-1
CDR3aa: CASSRRGRGNRNEQFF

v_gene: TRBV9
j_gene: TRBJ2-7
CDR3aa: CASELGRSYEQYF

v_gene: TRBV5-1
j_gene: TRBJ2-6
CDR3aa: CASSNGPSSGANVLTF

v_gene: TRBV9
j_gene: TRBJ2-7
CDR3aa: CASSVVGTPTSWQYF

v_gene: TRBV19
j_gene: TRBJ1-3
CDR3aa: CASRDRYSGNTIYF

v_gene: TRBV18
j_gene: TRBJ1-5
CDR3aa: CASSPEKDQPQHF

v_gene: TRBV12-5
j_gene: TRBJ1-1
CDR3aa: CASGSGRLEAFF

v_gene: TRBV10-3
j_gene: TRBJ1-1
CDR3aa: CAISESGWENTEAFF

v_gene: TRBV7-6
j_gene: TRBJ2-1
CDR3aa: CASSSRALPYEQFF

v_gene: TRBV5-4
j_gene: TRBJ2-3
CDR3aa: CASSRDTTDTQYF